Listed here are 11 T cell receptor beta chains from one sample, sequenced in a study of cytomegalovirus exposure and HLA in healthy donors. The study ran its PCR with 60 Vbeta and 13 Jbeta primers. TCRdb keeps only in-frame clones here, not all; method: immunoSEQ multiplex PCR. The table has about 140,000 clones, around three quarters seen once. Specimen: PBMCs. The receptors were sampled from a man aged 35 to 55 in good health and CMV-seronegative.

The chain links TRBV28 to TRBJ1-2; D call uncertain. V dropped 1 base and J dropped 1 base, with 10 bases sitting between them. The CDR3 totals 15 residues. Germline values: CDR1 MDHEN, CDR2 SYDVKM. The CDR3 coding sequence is TGTGCCAGCAGTTTATTTGTCCGGGGTAACTATGGCTACACCTTC. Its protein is CASSLFVRGNYGYTF.

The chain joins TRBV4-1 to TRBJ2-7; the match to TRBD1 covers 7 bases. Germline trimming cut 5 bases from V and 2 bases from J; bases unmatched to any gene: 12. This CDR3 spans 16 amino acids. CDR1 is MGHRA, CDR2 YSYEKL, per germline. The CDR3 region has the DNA TGCGCCAGCAGCTATAAGGGTGGGGACAGCCCCTACGAGCAGTACTTC. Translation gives CASSYKGGDSPYEQYF.

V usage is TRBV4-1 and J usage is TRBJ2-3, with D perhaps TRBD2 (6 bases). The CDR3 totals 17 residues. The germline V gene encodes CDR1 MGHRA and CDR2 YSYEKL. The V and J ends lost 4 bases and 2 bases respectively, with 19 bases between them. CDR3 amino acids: CASSPSLVRGDTDTQYF. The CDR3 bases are TGCGCCAGCAGCCCTTCTCTTGTACGCGGGGACACAGATACGCAGTATTTT.

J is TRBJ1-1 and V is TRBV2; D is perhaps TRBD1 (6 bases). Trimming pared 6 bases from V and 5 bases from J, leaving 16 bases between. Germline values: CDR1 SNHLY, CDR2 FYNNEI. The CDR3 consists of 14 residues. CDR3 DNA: TGTGCCAGCAGCCGTCAGGGGCAGGGGACTGAAGCTTTCTTT. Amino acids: CASSRQGQGTEAFF.

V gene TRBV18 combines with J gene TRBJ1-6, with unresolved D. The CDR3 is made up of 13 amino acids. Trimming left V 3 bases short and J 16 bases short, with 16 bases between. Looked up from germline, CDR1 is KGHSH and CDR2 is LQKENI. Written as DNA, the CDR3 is TGTGCCAGCTCACCGATTGATAGTGGTACGCTCCACTTT. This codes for CASSPIDSGTLHF.

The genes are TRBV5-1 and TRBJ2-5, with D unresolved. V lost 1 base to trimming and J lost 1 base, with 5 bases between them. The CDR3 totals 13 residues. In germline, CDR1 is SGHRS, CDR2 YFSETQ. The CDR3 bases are TGCGCCAGCAGCTTGTCTATCCAAGAGACCCAGTACTTC. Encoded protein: CASSLSIQETQYF.

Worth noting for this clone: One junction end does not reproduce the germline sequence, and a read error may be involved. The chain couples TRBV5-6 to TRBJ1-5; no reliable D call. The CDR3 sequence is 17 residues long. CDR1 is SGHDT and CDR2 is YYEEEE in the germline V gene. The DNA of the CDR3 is TGTGCCAGCAGCGCGGGCCCAACCTCCTCCGGGAGGCAGCCCCAGAATTTT. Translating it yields CASSAGPTSSGRQPQNF.

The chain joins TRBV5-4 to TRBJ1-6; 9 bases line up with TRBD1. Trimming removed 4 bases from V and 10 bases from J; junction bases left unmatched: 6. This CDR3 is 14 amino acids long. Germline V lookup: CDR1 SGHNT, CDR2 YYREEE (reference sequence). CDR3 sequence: CASSPGQGWSPLHF. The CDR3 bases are TGTGCCAGCAGCCCGGGACAGGGCTGGTCACCCCTCCACTTT.

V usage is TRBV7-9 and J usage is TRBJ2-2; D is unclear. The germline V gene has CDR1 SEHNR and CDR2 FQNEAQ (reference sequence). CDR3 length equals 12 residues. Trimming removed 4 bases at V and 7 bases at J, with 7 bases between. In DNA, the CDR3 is TGTGCCAGCAGCTCAGTCCACGGGGAGCTGTTTTTT. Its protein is CASSSVHGELFF.

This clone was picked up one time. The CDR3: CASSIGGFQETQYF. In nucleotides, the CDR3 is TGTGCCAGTAGTATAGGCGGCTTCCAAGAGACCCAGTACTTC. V usage is TRBV19 and J usage is TRBJ2-5; D not resolved. Germline lookup yields CDR1 LNHDA and CDR2 SQIVND (reference sequence). Trimming pared 1 base from V and 1 base from J, leaving 7 bases between. CDR3 size: 14 residues.

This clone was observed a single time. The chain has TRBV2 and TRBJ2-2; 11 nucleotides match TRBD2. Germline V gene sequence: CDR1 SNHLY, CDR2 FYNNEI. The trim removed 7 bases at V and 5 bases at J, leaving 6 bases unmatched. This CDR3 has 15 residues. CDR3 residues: CASTTSGSGTGELFF. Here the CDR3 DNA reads TGTGCCAGCACAACTAGCGGGAGCGGGACCGGGGAGCTGTTTTTT.